Here is one T cell receptor (beta chain) with its context. V dropped 8 bases and J dropped 7; count of bases not matched to a gene: 14. CDR1 is WSHSY, CDR2 SAAADI, per germline. CDR3 length: 14 residues. Authors' analysis steps: Quantification of nucleated cells was approximated via reference gene primer amplification. TCRdb's table, derived via immunoSEQ multiplex PCR, lists solely in-frame clones and lacks some. V and J calls and clone size are copied from that table; D and trimming were computed from the DNA. Counted here are over 15,000 clones, around 85% occurring once; the ten biggest clones make up roughly 30%. These data belong to a study of blood T cell repertoires in COVID-19. The overall study: The samples span acute and convalescent COVID-19 from the United States, Italy and Spain. T cells, B-cell-depleted T cells, or PBMCs supplied cDNA or gDNA.

The gene calls are TRBV10-2 and TRBJ2-7; 7 bases line up with TRBD2. This TCR derives from a man aged 70-80 years in a cohort sampled during active COVID-19. Sequencing was carried out using peripheral blood. The chain's CDR3 is CASSPEGRAGEQYF. For the CDR3, the DNA is TGCGCCAGCTCCCCGGAGGGGAGGGCAGGAGAGCAGTACTTC.